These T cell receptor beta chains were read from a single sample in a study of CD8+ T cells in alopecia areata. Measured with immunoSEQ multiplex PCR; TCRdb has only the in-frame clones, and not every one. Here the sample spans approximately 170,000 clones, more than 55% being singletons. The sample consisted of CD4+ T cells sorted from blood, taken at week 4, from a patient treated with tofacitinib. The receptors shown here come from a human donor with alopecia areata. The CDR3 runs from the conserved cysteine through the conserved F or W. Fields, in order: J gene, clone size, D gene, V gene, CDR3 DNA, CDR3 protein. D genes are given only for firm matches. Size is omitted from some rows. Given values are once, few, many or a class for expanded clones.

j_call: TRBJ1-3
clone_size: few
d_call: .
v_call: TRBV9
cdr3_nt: TGTGCCAGCAGCAAGACAAGGCGGGAACCCGGGGGCACCATATATTTT
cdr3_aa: CASSKTRREPGGTIYF

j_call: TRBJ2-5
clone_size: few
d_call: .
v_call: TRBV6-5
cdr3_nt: TGTGCCAGCTCAGGCTCAAGAGCAGAGACCCAGTACTTC
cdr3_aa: CASSGSRAETQYF

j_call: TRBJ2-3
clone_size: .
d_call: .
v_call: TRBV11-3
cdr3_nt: TGTGCCAGCAGCTTAGGAAGGACAGATACGCAGTATTTT
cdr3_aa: CASSLGRTDTQYF

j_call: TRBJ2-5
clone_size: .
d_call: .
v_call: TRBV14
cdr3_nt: TGTGCCAGCAGCCCCTCGGTAAACAGGATTCAAGAGACCCAGTACTTC
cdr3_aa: CASSPSVNRIQETQYF

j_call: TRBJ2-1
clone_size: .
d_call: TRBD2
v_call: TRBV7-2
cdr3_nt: TGTGCCAGCAGCCGCCCCAGGGCGGGAGCAGGCAATGAGCAGTTCTTC
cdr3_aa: CASSRPRAGAGNEQFF

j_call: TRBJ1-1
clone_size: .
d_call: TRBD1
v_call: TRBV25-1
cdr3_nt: TGTGCCAGCAGTGACGCCGGGACAGGGCGGAACACTGAAGCTTTCTTT
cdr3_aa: CASSDAGTGRNTEAFF

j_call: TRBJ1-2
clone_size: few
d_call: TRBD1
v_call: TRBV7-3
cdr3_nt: TGTGCCAGCAGCTTAGCCCGGACAGACAGGGCTCAAGGCTACACCTTC
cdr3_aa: CASSLARTDRAQGYTF

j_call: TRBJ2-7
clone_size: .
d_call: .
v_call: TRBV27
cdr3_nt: TGTGCCAGTGATCCGGCTAGCAGCCCGTACGAGCAGTACTTC
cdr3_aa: CASDPASSPYEQYF

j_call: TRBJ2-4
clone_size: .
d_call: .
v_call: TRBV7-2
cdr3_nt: TGTGCCAGCAGCCCCCTAGCCAAAAACATTCAGTACTTC
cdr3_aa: CASSPLAKNIQYF

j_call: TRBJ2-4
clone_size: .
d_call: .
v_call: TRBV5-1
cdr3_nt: TGCGCCAGCAGCTTGAACGGGATACACATTCAGTACTTC
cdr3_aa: CASSLNGIHIQYF

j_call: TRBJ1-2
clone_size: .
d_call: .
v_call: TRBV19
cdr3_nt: TGTGCCAGTAGTATTCAGGGGAGCGGCTACACCTTC
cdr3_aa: CASSIQGSGYTF

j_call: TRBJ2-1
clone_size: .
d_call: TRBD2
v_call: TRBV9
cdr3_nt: TGTGCCAGCAGCGTAGCCAGGACTAGCTTCGTTGAGCAGTTCTTC
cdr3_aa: CASSVARTSFVEQFF

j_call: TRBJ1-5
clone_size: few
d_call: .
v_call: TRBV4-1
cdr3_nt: TGCGCCAGCAGCCAAGGAGGGGCAGATAATCAGCCCCAGCATTTT
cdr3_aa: CASSQGGADNQPQHF

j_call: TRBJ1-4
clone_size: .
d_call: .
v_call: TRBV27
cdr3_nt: TGTGCCAGCAGTTTATCCTTCGATGAAAAACTGTTTTTT
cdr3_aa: CASSLSFDEKLFF

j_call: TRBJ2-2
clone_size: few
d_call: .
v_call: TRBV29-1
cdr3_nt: TGCAGCGTTGCTTCGCACACCGGGGAGCTGTTTTTT
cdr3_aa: CSVASHTGELFF

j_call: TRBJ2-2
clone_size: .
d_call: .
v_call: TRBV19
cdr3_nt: TGTGCCTCGGCCCTGACAGCGAACACCGGGGAGCTGTTTTTT
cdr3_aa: CASALTANTGELFF

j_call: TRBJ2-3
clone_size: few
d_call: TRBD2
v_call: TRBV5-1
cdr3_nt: TGCGCCAGCAGCTTAGGGACTAGCGGGAGAGTCCCCACAGATACGCAGTATTTT
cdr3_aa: CASSLGTSGRVPTDTQYF

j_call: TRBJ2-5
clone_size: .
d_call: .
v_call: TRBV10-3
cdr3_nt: TGTGCCATCAGTATGAGGGGACGTAATGAGGGTGGGACCCAGTACTTC
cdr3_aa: CAISMRGRNEGGTQYF